The entry below describes one T cell receptor (beta chain). The table came from immunoSEQ multiplex PCR; TCRdb's copy has only in-frame clones and leaves some out. The data show some 46,000 clones, about 80% seen once. The data are from a study of fetal regulatory T cell absence and autoimmunity. Study at large: Without clinical diabetes, IPEX patients showed exocrine pancreas autoimmunity.

The CDR3 length is 13 residues. V lost 6 bases to trimming and J lost 1 base; unmatched junction nucleotides: 0. The germline V gene encodes CDR1 MNHEY and CDR2 SVGAGI. Specimen: cord blood. This TCR was sampled from a newborn boy with IPEX syndrome. The chain is built from TRBV6-5 and TRBJ2-4; TRBD1 matches at 7 bases. In DNA, the CDR3 is TGTGCCAGCAGGGACAGGGCCAAAAACATTCAGTACTTC. Encoded protein: CASRDRAKNIQYF.